This T cell receptor beta chain is drawn from a study of blood T cell repertoires in COVID-19. Study background: There were acute and convalescent COVID-19 samples, and they came from the United States, Italy and Spain. Nucleic acid was either cDNA or gDNA, and it came from T cells, B-cell-depleted T cells, or PBMCs.

The length of the CDR3 is 16 residues. After removal of 3 bases from V and 4 bases from J, the junction contained 9 bases not matched to a gene. Per germline, CDR1 SGHNT and CDR2 YENEEA. In the original processing: From reference gene primer amplification, estimates of nucleated cell counts were derived. Sequenced by immunoSEQ multiplex PCR; TCRdb stores in-frame clones only, minus some. D and trimming were read from the DNA, whereas the V and J calls and clone size are those reported in that table. This table has approximately 160,000 clones, roughly 84% appearing once. The receptor was derived from a woman of 80 years or more with active or convalescent COVID-19. The chain couples TRBV11-3 to TRBJ2-3; TRBD2 agrees at 8 bases. The source material was peripheral blood. The CDR3: CASSLRRTGGADTQYF. The CDR3 coding sequence is TGTGCCAGCAGCTTGCGCCGCACCGGGGGGGCAGATACGCAGTATTTT.